This T cell receptor beta chain came from a study of technical replicates of blood from several donors. CDR1 MNHEY and CDR2 SMNVEV come from the germline V gene (reference sequence). The CDR3 has 13 amino acids. Trimming removed 6 bases from V and 0 bases from J, with 9 bases in between. Sequencing was performed with immunoSEQ multiplex PCR; in TCRdb, only in-frame clones are kept and a portion is missing. The data contain 100,000 or so clones, over 85% of them singletons. This sequence joins TRBV27 and TRBJ2-7; D unclear. The specimen was T cells isolated from PBMCs. The receptor comes from a human donor in good health. CDR3 amino acids: CASSLVSSYEQYF. CDR3 bases: TGTGCCAGCAGCCTCGTGAGCTCCTACGAGCAGTACTTC.